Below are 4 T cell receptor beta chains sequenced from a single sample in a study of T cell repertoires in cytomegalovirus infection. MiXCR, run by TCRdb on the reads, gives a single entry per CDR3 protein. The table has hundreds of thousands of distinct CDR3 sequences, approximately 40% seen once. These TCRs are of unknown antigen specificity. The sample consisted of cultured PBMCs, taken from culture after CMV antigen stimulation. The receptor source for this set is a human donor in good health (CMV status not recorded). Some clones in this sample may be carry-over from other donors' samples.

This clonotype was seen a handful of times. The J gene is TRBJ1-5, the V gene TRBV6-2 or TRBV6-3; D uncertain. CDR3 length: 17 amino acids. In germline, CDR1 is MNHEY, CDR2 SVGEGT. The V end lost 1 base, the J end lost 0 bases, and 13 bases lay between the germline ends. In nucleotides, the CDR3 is TGTGCCAGCAGTTACTATTTAGGGCTTTATAGCAATCAGCCCCAGCATTTT. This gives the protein CASSYYLGLYSNQPQHF.

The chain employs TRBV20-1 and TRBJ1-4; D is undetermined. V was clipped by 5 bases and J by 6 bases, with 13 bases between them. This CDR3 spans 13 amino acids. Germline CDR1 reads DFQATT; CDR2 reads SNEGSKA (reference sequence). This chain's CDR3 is CSAGRRRDEKLFF. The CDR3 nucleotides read TGCAGTGCTGGACGGAGAAGAGATGAAAAACTGTTTTTT.

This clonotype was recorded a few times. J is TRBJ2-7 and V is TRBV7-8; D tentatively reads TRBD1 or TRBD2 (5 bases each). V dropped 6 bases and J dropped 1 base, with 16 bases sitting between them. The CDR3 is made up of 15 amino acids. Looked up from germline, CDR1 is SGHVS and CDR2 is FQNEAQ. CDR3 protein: CASSSAGRESYEQYF. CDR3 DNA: TGTGCCAGCAGTTCTGCAGGCAGGGAGTCCTACGAGCAGTACTTC.

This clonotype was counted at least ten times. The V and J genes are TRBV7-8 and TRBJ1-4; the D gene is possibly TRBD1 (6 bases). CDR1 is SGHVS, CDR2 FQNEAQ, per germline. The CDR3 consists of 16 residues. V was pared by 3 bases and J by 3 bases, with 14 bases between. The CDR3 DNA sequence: TGTGCCAGCAGCTTCCAGGCGGGGGCTGCTAATGAAAAACTGTTTTTT. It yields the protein CASSFQAGAANEKLFF.